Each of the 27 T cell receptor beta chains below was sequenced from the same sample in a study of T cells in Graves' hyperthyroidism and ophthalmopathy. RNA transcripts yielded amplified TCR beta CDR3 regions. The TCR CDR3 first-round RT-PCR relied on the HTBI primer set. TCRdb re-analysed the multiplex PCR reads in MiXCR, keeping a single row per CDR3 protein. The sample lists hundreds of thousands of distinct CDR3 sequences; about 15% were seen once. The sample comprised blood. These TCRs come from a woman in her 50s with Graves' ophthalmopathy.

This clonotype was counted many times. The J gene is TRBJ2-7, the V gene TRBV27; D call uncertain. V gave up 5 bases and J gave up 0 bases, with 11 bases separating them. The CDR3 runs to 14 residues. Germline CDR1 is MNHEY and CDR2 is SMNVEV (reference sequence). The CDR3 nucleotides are TGTGCCAGCAGTCCTCAGACGGGCTCCTACGAGCAGTACTTC. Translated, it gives CASSPQTGSYEQYF.

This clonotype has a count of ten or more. CDR3 loop: CASSWRGTGEETQYF. DNA of the CDR3: TGCGCCAGCAGCTGGAGGGGGACAGGGGAAGAGACCCAGTACTTC. The chain uses TRBV5-1 and TRBJ2-5, with 10 bases fitting TRBD1. This CDR3 is 15 amino acids long. Germline loops: CDR1 SGHRS, CDR2 YFSETQ. Unmatched junction bases numbered 5, after V lost 3 bases and J lost 3 bases. Filled out from reference TRBV5-1 and TRBJ2-5, the complete variable domain reads KAGVTQTPRYLIKTRGQQVTLSCSPISGHRSVSWYQQTPGQGLQFLFEYFSETQRNKGNFPGRFSGRQFSNSRSEMNVSTLELGDSALYLCASSWRGTGEETQYFGPGTRLLVL.

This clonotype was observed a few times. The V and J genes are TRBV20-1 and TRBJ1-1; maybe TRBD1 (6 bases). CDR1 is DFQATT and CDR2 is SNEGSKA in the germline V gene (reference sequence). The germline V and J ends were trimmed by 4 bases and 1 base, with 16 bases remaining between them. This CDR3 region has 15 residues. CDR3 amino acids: CSAKAPGARNTEAFF. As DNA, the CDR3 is TGCAGTGCTAAAGCCCCAGGGGCACGGAACACTGAAGCTTTCTTT.

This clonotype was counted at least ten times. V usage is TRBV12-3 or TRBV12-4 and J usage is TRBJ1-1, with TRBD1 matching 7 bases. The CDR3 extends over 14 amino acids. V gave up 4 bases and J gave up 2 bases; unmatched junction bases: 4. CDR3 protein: CASSSRDSNTEAFF. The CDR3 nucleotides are TGTGCCAGCAGTTCCAGGGACAGCAACACTGAAGCTTTCTTT.

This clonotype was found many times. This chain's CDR3 is CASSLGGIVDTQYF. CDR3 sequence (DNA): TGTGCCAGCAGTTTAGGGGGGATCGTAGATACGCAGTATTTT. The J gene is TRBJ2-3, the V gene TRBV28; a possible D gene is TRBD2 (6 bases). Germline-derived CDR1 and CDR2 are MDHEN and SYDVKM. Trimming left V 2 bases short and J 5 bases short, with 11 bases between. The CDR3 is 14 residues long.

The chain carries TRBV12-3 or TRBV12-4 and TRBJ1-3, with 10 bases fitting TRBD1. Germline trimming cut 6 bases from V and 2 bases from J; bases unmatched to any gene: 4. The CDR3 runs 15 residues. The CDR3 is CASSRQGATGNTIYF. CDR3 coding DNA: TGTGCCAGCAGCCGACAGGGGGCCACTGGAAACACCATATATTTT.

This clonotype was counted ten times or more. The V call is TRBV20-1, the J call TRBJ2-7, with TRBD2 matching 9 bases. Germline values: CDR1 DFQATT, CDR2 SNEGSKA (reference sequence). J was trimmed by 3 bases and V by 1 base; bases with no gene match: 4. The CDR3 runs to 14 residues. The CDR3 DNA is TGCAGTGCTAGAGGAGGTAGCGGGAGCTACGAGCAGTACTTC. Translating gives CSARGGSGSYEQYF.

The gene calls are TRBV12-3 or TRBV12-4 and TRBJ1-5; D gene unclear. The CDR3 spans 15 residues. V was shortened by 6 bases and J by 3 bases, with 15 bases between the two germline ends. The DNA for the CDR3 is TGTGCCAGCAGCCGCCACGGGGTTAACAATCAGCCCCAGCATTTT. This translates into CASSRHGVNNQPQHF.

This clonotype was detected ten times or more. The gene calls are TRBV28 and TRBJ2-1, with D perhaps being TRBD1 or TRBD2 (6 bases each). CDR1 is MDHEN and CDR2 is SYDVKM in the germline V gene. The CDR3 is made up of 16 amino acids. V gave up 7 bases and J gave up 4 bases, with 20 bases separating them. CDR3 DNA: TGTGCCAGCACTCCCTGGGGGGAAGGGGGATACAATGAGCAGTTCTTC. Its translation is CASTPWGEGGYNEQFF.

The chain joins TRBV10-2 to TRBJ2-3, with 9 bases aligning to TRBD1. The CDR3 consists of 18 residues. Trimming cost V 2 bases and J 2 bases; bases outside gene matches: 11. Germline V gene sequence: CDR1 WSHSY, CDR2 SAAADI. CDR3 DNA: TGCGCCAGCAGTGAGAGGGGACAGGGAGGTTGGATCACAGATACGCAGTATTTT. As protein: CASSERGQGGWITDTQYF.

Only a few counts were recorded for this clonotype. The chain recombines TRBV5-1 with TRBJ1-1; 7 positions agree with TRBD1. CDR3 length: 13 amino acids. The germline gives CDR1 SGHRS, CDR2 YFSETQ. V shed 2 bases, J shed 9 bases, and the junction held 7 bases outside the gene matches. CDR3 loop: CASSLQTGSQAFF. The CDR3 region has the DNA TGCGCCAGCAGCTTACAGACAGGGAGTCAAGCTTTCTTT.

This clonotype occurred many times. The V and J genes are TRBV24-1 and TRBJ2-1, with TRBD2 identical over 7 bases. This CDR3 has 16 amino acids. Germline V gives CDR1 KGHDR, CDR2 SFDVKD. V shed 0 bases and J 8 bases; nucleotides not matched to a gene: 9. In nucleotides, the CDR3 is TGTGCCACCAGTGATTTGAGCGGGGTGGACGCGGATGAGCAGTTCTTC. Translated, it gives CATSDLSGVDADEQFF.

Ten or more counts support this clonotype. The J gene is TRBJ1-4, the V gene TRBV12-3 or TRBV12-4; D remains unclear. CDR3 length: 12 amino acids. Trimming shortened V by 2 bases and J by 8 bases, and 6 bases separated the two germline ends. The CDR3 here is CASSLYSEKLFF. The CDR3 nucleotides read TGTGCCAGCAGTTTATACAGCGAAAAACTGTTTTTT.

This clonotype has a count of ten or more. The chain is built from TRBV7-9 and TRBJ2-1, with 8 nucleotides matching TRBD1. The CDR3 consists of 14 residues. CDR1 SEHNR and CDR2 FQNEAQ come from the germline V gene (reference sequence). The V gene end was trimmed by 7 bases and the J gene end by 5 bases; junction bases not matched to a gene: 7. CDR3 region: CASMGQGADNEQFF. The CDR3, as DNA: TGTGCCAGCATGGGGCAGGGGGCTGACAATGAGCAGTTCTTC.

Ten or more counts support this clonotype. CDR3 in amino acids: CASSLVPSGTLNEQFF. CDR3 DNA sequence: TGCGCCAGCAGCTTGGTACCTAGCGGGACCCTCAATGAGCAGTTCTTC. The J gene is TRBJ2-1, the V gene TRBV5-1; 9 bases are shared with TRBD2. The V segment lost 0 bases and the J segment 6 bases; nucleotides outside the gene matches: 7. This CDR3 contains 16 residues. Germline V gene lookup returns CDR1 SGHRS and CDR2 YFSETQ. The variable domain in full, completed from reference TRBV5-1 and TRBJ2-1, reads KAGVTQTPRYLIKTRGQQVTLSCSPISGHRSVSWYQQTPGQGLQFLFEYFSETQRNKGNFPGRFSGRQFSNSRSEMNVSTLELGDSALYLCASSLVPSGTLNEQFFGPGTRLTVL.

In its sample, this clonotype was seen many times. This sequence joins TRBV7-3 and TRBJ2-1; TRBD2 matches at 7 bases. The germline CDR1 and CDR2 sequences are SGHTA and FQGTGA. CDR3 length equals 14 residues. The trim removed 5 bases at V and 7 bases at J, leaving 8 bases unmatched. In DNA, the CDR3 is TGTGCCAGCAGCCCTCAGATGGGAGGGAATGAGCAGTTCTTC. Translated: CASSPQMGGNEQFF.

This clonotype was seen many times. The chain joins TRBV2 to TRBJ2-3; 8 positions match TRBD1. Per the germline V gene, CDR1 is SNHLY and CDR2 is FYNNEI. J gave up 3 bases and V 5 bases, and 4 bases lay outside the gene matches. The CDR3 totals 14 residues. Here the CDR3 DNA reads TGTGCCAGCAGTCGACAGGGGAGGACAGATACGCAGTATTTT. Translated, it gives CASSRQGRTDTQYF.

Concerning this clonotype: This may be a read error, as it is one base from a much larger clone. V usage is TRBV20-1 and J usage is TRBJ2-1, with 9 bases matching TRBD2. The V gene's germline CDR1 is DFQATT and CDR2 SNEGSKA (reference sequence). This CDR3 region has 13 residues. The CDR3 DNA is TGCAATGCTAGCGGGGAAAACCTCAATGAGCAGTTCTTC. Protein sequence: CNASGENLNEQFF.

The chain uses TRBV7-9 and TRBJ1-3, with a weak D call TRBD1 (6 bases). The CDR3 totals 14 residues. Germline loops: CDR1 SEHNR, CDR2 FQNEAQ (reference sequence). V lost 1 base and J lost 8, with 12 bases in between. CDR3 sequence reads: CASSLVTGTHTIYF. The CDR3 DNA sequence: TGTGCCAGCAGCTTAGTTACAGGGACGCACACCATATATTTT.

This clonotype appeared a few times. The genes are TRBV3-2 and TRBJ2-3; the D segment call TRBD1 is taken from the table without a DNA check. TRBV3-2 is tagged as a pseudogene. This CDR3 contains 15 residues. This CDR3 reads CASSQGHDTGDTQYF. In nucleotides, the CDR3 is TGTGCCAGCAGCCAAGGCCATGACACGGGAGATACGCAGTATTTT.

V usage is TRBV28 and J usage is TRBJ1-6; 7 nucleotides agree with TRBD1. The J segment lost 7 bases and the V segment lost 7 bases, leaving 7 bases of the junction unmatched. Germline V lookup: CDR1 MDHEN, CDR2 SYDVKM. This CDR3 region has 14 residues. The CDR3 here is CASTPGQQNSPLHF. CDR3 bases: TGTGCCAGCACCCCGGGACAGCAAAATTCACCCCTCCACTTT.

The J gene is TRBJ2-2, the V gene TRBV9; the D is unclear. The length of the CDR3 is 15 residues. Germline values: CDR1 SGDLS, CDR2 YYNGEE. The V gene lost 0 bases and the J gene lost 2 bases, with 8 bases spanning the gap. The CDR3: CASSVVSVNTGELFF. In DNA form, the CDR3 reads TGTGCCAGCAGCGTAGTTAGTGTTAACACCGGGGAGCTGTTTTTT.

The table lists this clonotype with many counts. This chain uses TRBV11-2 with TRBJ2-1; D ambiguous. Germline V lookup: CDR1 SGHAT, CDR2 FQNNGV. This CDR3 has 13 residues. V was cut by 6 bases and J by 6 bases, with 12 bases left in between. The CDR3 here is CASSIRRSNEQFF. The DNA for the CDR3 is TGTGCCAGCAGTATTCGAAGGAGCAATGAGCAGTTCTTC.

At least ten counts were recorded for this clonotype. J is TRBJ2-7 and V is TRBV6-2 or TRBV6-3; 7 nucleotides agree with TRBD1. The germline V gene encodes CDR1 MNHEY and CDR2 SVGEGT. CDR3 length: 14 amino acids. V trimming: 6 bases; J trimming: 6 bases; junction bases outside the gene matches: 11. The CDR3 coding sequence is TGTGCCAGCAGCAGAACCGGGACAGTTAGCGAGCAGTACTTC. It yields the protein CASSRTGTVSEQYF.

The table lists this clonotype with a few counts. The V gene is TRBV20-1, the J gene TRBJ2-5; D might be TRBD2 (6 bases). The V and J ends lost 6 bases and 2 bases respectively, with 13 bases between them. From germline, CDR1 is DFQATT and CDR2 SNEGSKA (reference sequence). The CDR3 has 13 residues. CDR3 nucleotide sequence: TGCAGTGCCGGATGGAGGGGACAAGAGACCCAGTACTTC. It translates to CSAGWRGQETQYF.

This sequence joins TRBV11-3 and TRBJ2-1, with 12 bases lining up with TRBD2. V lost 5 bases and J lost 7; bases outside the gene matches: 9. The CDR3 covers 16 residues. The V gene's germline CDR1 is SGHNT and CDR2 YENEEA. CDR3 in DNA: TGTGCCAGCAGCGCCCTAGCGGGAGGGCCGTCGAATGAGCAGTTCTTC. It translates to CASSALAGGPSNEQFF.

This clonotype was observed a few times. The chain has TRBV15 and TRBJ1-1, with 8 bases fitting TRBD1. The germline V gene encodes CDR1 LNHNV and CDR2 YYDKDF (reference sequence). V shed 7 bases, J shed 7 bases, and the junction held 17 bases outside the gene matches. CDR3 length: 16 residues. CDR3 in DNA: TGTGCCACCACCACCTCAGGACAGGGCCTGCGGGGTGAAGCTTTCTTT. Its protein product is CATTTSGQGLRGEAFF.